This T cell receptor (beta chain) comes out of a study of shared clonotypes between healthy human individuals. This clone was observed once. The repertoire was sequenced with immunoSEQ multiplex PCR; TCRdb's copy has only in-frame clones and lacks some. This repertoire shows around 1,900,000 clones, roughly 95% found once; its top ten account for more than 1.5%. Terminally differentiated effector memory CD45RA+ cells were left out of the naive CD8 fraction, which was CD45RO-negative and positively selected for CCR7. The V and J ends lost 5 bases and 6 bases, in that order; junction bases with no gene match: 15. CDR1 MDHEN and CDR2 SYDVKM come from the germline V gene. The CDR3 has 17 amino acids.

The J gene is TRBJ1-2, the V gene TRBV28; 10 bases map to TRBD1. The sequencing sample was made of naive CD8+ T cells from PBMCs. This TCR derives from a man younger than 35 in good health. Some clones in this sample may be carry-over from other donors' samples. CDR3 sequence: CASSTSMGQGYLDGYTF. The CDR3, as DNA: TGTGCCAGCAGTACCAGCATGGGACAGGGGTATTTAGATGGCTACACCTTC.